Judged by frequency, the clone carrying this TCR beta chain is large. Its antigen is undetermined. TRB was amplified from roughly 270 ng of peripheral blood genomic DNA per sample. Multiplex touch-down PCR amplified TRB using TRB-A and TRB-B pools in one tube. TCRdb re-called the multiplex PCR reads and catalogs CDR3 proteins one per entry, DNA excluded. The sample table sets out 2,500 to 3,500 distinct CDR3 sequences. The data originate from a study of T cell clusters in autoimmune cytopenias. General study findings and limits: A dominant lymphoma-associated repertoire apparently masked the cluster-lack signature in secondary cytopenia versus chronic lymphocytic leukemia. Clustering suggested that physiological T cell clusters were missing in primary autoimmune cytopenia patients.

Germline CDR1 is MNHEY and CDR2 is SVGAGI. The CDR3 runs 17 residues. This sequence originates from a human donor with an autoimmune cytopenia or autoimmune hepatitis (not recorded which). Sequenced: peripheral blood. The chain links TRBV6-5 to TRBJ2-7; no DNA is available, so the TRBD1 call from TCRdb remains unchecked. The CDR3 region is CASSYSPSTARPYEQYF.